One and the same sample provided the 23 T cell receptor beta chains below, sequenced in a study of blood T cell repertoires in COVID-19. Produced via immunoSEQ multiplex PCR; TCRdb's table is partial and in-frame only. The sample holds approximately 11,000 clones, about four fifths seen once. The sample taken for sequencing was peripheral blood. These receptors originate from an older woman with acute or convalescent COVID-19.

Here the CDR3 DNA reads TGCGCCAGCCAGGGGGTACTCCACGGCGGGGAGCTGTTTTTT. This translates into CASQGVLHGGELFF. V gene TRBV5-1 combines with J gene TRBJ2-2; 7 bases fit TRBD1. Losses at the gene ends were 7 bases for V and 7 bases for J; bases not matched to a gene: 10. Looked up from germline, CDR1 is SGHRS and CDR2 is YFSETQ. The CDR3 is 14 amino acids.

The rearrangement joins TRBV29-1 to TRBJ2-7; D unresolved. V was trimmed by 4 bases and J by 2 bases, leaving 12 bases between them. Germline CDR1 reads SQVTM; CDR2 reads ANQGSEA. The CDR3 spans 13 residues. The CDR3 DNA reads as TGCAGCGTTGGCGCAGGATCGACCTACGAGCAGTACTTC. Translation: CSVGAGSTYEQYF.

The chain recombines TRBV29-1 with TRBJ1-1, with 7 bases matching TRBD1. Germline CDR1 is SQVTM and CDR2 is ANQGSEA. The CDR3 extends over 12 amino acids. The J segment lost 5 bases and the V segment lost 5 bases, leaving 5 bases of the junction unmatched. This CDR3 is CSVLPGGTEAFF. The CDR3 bases are TGCAGCGTTCTCCCAGGGGGGACTGAAGCTTTCTTT.

CDR3 coding DNA: TGTGCCAGCAGCGCCCGCCCAACGGCAGGGGGCACTGAAGCTTTCTTT. This translates into CASSARPTAGGTEAFF. The rearrangement links TRBV9 to TRBJ1-1, with 7 bases fitting TRBD1. The CDR3 extends over 16 amino acids. V lost 3 bases and J lost 4; bases outside the gene matches: 12. CDR1 is SGDLS, CDR2 YYNGEE, per germline.

The chain links TRBV4-2 to TRBJ2-1; D perhaps matches TRBD2 (6 bases). The germline V and J ends were trimmed by 1 base and 7 bases, with 8 bases remaining between them. The CDR3 is made up of 13 amino acids. Germline V CDR1 and CDR2: LGHNA, YNFKEQ. The chain's CDR3 is CASSQGGVNEQFF. The CDR3 DNA sequence: TGTGCCAGCAGCCAAGGGGGGGTGAATGAGCAGTTCTTC.

This rearrangement joins TRBV5-6 to TRBJ1-1; 9 nucleotides agree with TRBD1. V lost 2 bases and J lost 5; bases outside the gene matches: 1. The CDR3 extends over 13 amino acids. The germline V gene has CDR1 SGHDT and CDR2 YYEEEE. CDR3: CASSFGTGTEAFF. The CDR3 region has the DNA TGTGCCAGCAGCTTCGGGACAGGGACTGAAGCTTTCTTT. The full variable domain, with the rest looked up from reference TRBV5-6 and TRBJ1-1, is DAGVTQSPTHLIKTRGQQVTLRCSPKSGHDTVSWYQQALGQGPQFIFQYYEEEERQRGNFPDRFSGHQFPNYSSELNVNALLLGDSALYLCASSFGTGTEAFFGQGTRLTVV.

This clone was recorded a few times. The J gene is TRBJ2-3, the V gene TRBV6-5; unclear D gene. Trimming took 6 bases from V and 0 from J, leaving 10 bases between them. CDR3 size: 14 residues. Looked up from germline, CDR1 is MNHEY and CDR2 is SVGAGI. CDR3 nucleotide sequence: TGTGCCAGCAGGCGGAGTTCAAGCACAGATACGCAGTATTTT. Residues: CASRRSSSTDTQYF.

CDR3 nucleotides: TGTGCCACAAAGCGGGAAATGAACACCGGGGAGCTGTTTTTT. It codes for CATKREMNTGELFF. The chain has TRBV6-6 and TRBJ2-2; 7 bases map to TRBD2. Trimming at V came to 10 bases and at J to 1 base, leaving 6 bases not matched to a gene. CDR3 length: 14 amino acids. The germline V gene encodes CDR1 MNHNY and CDR2 SVGAGI (reference sequence).

The CDR3 region has the DNA TGTGCCAGCATGAGAATGTCTTGGAATCAGCCCCAGCATTTT. This translates into CASMRMSWNQPQHF. The rearrangement links TRBV6-5 to TRBJ1-5, with D unclear. CDR1 MNHEY and CDR2 SVGAGI come from the germline V gene. Trimming removed 7 bases from V and 4 bases from J, with 14 bases in between. The length of the CDR3 is 14 residues.

This clone was counted once. The chain carries TRBV19 and TRBJ2-7; D remains ambiguous. The germline V gene has CDR1 LNHDA and CDR2 SQIVND (reference sequence). V was cut by 5 bases and J by 6 bases, with 17 bases left in between. This CDR3 has 14 residues. The CDR3 protein is CASSSRSQVVEQYF. CDR3 in DNA: TGTGCCAGTAGTTCAAGGTCGCAGGTGGTCGAGCAGTACTTC.

The chain recombines TRBV9 with TRBJ2-7; 8 positions match TRBD1. Germline V gene data show CDR1 as SGDLS and CDR2 as YYNGEE. V dropped 2 bases and J dropped 3; count of bases not matched to a gene: 4. This CDR3 comprises 14 residues. The CDR3: CASSVLDRGYEQYF. The DNA for the CDR3 is TGTGCCAGCAGCGTCTTAGACAGGGGCTACGAGCAGTACTTC.

The rearrangement links TRBV6-6 to TRBJ2-1; 14 nucleotides match TRBD2. The CDR3 totals 15 residues. Trimming at V came to 6 bases and at J to 9 bases, leaving 7 bases not matched to a gene. The germline gives CDR1 MNHNY, CDR2 SVGAGI (reference sequence). The CDR3 nucleotides are TGTGCCAGCAGAACGACCGGGACTAGCGGGGGTGAGCAGTTCTTC. Translation gives CASRTTGTSGGEQFF.

The chain recombines TRBV20-1 with TRBJ1-5; 7 positions match TRBD1. CDR3 length equals 16 residues. Per germline, CDR1 DFQATT and CDR2 SNEGSKA (reference sequence). J lost 0 bases, V lost 3 bases, and 8 bases had no gene match. CDR3 amino acids: CSASFGGQYSNQPQHF. In nucleotides, the CDR3 is TGCAGTGCTAGTTTTGGGGGACAGTATAGCAATCAGCCCCAGCATTTT.

In its sample, this clone was seen a few times. This sequence joins TRBV19 and TRBJ1-1; no clear D. Trimming took off 3 bases at V and 0 bases at J, with 8 bases between the two ends. The V gene's germline CDR1 is LNHDA and CDR2 SQIVND (reference sequence). This CDR3 spans 14 amino acids. The CDR3: CASSIHRMNTEAFF. In DNA form, the CDR3 reads TGTGCCAGTAGTATTCACAGAATGAACACTGAAGCTTTCTTT.

The CDR3 bases are TGTGCCAGCAGCTTAGCAGGGGGCCAGAGAGAGACCCAGTACTTC. This gives the protein CASSLAGGQRETQYF. The chain joins TRBV11-3 to TRBJ2-5; 8 nucleotides line up with TRBD1. V dropped 1 base and J dropped 4; count of bases not matched to a gene: 5. This CDR3 spans 15 amino acids. Germline CDR1 reads SGHNT; CDR2 reads YENEEA.

V and J are TRBV18 and TRBJ2-1; 9 bases match TRBD1. CDR1 is KGHSH and CDR2 is LQKENI in the germline V gene. The trim removed 3 bases at V and 4 bases at J, leaving 4 bases unmatched. The CDR3 contains 15 residues. CDR3 in DNA: TGTGCCAGCTCACCGGGACAGGGAAAGTACAATGAGCAGTTCTTC. It yields the protein CASSPGQGKYNEQFF.

The rearrangement joins TRBV7-9 to TRBJ2-1; D possibly corresponds to TRBD2 (6 bases). Germline CDR1 SEHNR, CDR2 FQNEAQ (reference sequence). This CDR3 contains 14 residues. The V end lost 5 bases, the J end lost 4 bases, and 12 bases lay between the germline ends. The CDR3 DNA follows: TGTGCCAGCAGCACCACTAGCCCGTACAATGAGCAGTTCTTC. Its translation is CASSTTSPYNEQFF. The full variable domain, in which reference TRBV7-9 and TRBJ2-1 provide the parts outside the CDR3, is DTGVSQNPRHKITKRGQNVTFRCDPISEHNRLYWYRQTLGQGPEFLTYFQNEAQLEKSRLLSDRFSAERPKGSFSTLEIQRTEQGDSAMYLCASSTTSPYNEQFFGPGTRLTVL.

The genes are TRBV28 and TRBJ2-3; 9 bases align to TRBD1. With V trimmed by 4 bases and J by 3 bases, 5 bases remained unmatched. The CDR3 is 15 residues long. Germline CDR1 reads MDHEN; CDR2 reads SYDVKM. CDR3 in amino acids: CASSSRTGVTDTQYF. CDR3 bases: TGTGCCAGCAGTTCCCGGACAGGGGTAACAGATACGCAGTATTTT.

The chain is built from TRBV11-2 and TRBJ2-7; D remains ambiguous. Trimming shortened V by 5 bases and J by 1 base, and 3 bases separated the two germline ends. CDR1 and CDR2 (germline): SGHAT, FQNNGV. The CDR3 runs 11 residues. CDR3 coding DNA: TGTGCCAGCAGCCCTTCCTACGAGCAGTACTTC. It translates to CASSPSYEQYF.

The chain uses TRBV29-1 and TRBJ2-3; 10 nucleotides line up with TRBD2. Losses at the gene ends were 3 bases for V and 0 bases for J; bases not matched to a gene: 6. Germline V lookup: CDR1 SQVTM, CDR2 ANQGSEA. CDR3 size: 16 residues. The CDR3: CSVEEAGGRSTDTQYF. DNA for the CDR3: TGCAGCGTTGAGGAAGCGGGGGGGAGAAGCACAGATACGCAGTATTTT.

This clone appeared a single time. The rearrangement uses TRBV9 and TRBJ2-2, with 10 bases lining up with TRBD2. This CDR3 has 15 residues. The germline V gene has CDR1 SGDLS and CDR2 YYNGEE. J was trimmed by 6 bases and V by 4 bases; bases with no gene match: 6. In nucleotides, the CDR3 is TGTGCCAGCAGCTCGAGCGGGGGGGCCTCCGGGGAGCTGTTTTTT. As protein: CASSSSGGASGELFF.

The chain recombines TRBV24-1 with TRBJ2-3; 7 bases align to TRBD1. Per the germline V gene, CDR1 is KGHDR and CDR2 is SFDVKD. V lost 3 bases, J lost 0 bases, and 8 bases stayed unmatched. The CDR3 runs to 17 residues. DNA for the CDR3: TGTGCCACCAGTGATCCCAGGGGGAAACCTAGCACAGATACGCAGTATTTT. Protein product: CATSDPRGKPSTDTQYF.

This clone was counted a single time. The gene calls are TRBV7-2 and TRBJ2-7; 11 nucleotides agree with TRBD2. V shed 5 bases and J 6 bases; nucleotides not matched to a gene: 9. The CDR3 runs 15 residues. The germline CDR1 and CDR2 sequences are SGHTA and FQGNSA. DNA for the CDR3: TGTGCCAGCAGCACCGGACTAGCGGGTAGTTTCGAGCAGTACTTC. This translates into CASSTGLAGSFEQYF.